This T cell receptor beta chain stems from a study of cytomegalovirus exposure and HLA in healthy donors. CDR3 length: 16 residues. Germline CDR1 is SGHTA and CDR2 is FQGNSA. V lost 5 bases, J lost 5 bases, and 13 bases stayed unmatched. In this sample, this clone turned up a few times. Its specificity is unknown. The PCR ran on 60 Vbeta and 13 Jbeta primers. Sequenced by immunoSEQ multiplex PCR; TCRdb stores in-frame clones only, minus some. The sample consists of around 140,000 clones, 80% to 85% of them appearing once. Study-wide results and limits: Later on, analysis showed that most CMV-associated TCR beta chains appeared to be HLA-restricted. The study recorded 160 or so TCR beta chains that were cytomegalovirus-associated. When a later analysis was performed, an Asian-associated ancestry cluster reportedly had fewer N-insertions than the roughly 630-donor mean. As was reported, the HLA-A and HLA-B alleles of most subjects were accurately predicted from TCR beta sequences.

The TCR originated in a woman in her 50s in good health and CMV-seropositive. The chain is built from TRBV7-2 and TRBJ2-7, with 9 bases aligning to TRBD1. The sample was PBMCs. DNA of the CDR3: TGTGCCAGCAGCCAAAGAGGGGGACAGGGTGCAAACGAGCAGTACTTC. Its translation: CASSQRGGQGANEQYF.